The source of this TCR beta chain is a study of blood T cell repertoires in COVID-19. This CDR3 has 15 residues. The V end lost 5 bases, the J end lost 3 bases, and 14 bases lay between the germline ends. The germline V gene encodes CDR1 SGHTA and CDR2 FQGTGA. Profiled with immunoSEQ multiplex PCR; TCRdb holds only in-frame clones, not every one. The sample lists 150,000 to 200,000 clones, roughly 85% occurring once. This sequence was found in a woman aged 25 to 45 with acute or convalescent COVID-19. What was sequenced was peripheral blood. J is TRBJ1-5 and V is TRBV7-3, with D possibly TRBD1 on 5 matching bases. CDR3 bases: TGTGCCAGCAGCCTCAGGGAAGGGCTCAATCAGCCCCAGCATTTT. This encodes CASSLREGLNQPQHF.